These 22 T cell receptor beta chains were sequenced from one sample in a study of regulatory T cells in long-lasting Graves disease. Time point defined: newly diagnosed GD, antithyroid drugs for less than 3 months. There was RNA extracted from PBMCs, and the TCR library was made from it. TCR beta libraries were built with iRepertoire HTBI primers and Arm-PCR of CDR3 regions. One entry per CDR3 protein results from TCRdb running MiXCR on the multiplex PCR reads. Here the sample spans a few hundred thousand distinct CDR3 sequences, 10% to 15% being singletons. These sequences were also reported in another study, on T cells in Graves' hyperthyroidism and ophthalmopathy.

The specimen comprised peripheral blood mononuclear cells (PBMCs), sampled at new diagnosis, from a patient treated with antithyroid drugs. Receptors originate from a woman aged 18-29 years with Graves disease.

This clonotype appeared many times. J is TRBJ2-2 and V is TRBV5-5; D is unresolved. Trimming cost V 3 bases and J 6 bases, with 6 bases left between them. There are 12 residues in the CDR3. The germline V gene has CDR1 SGHKS and CDR2 YYEKEE (reference sequence). DNA of the CDR3: TGTGCCAGCAGCTCATTACCCGGGGAGCTGTTTTTT. Its translation: CASSSLPGELFF.

The table lists this clonotype with many counts. The V call is TRBV25-1, the J call TRBJ1-4, with D perhaps TRBD1 (5 bases). V lost 1 base, J lost 7 bases, and 13 bases lay in between. This CDR3 has 15 residues. Germline values: CDR1 MGHDK, CDR2 SYGVNS. As DNA, the CDR3 is TGTGCCAGCAGTGAATTTCCTGGGGGGGGTGAAAAACTGTTTTTT. It specifies CASSEFPGGGEKLFF.

This clonotype was found many times. This chain connects TRBV19 to TRBJ2-2; D possibly uses TRBD1 or TRBD2 (5 bases each). The CDR3 is 14 amino acids. Trimming took off 3 bases at V and 4 bases at J, with 9 bases between the two ends. CDR1 is LNHDA and CDR2 is SQIVND in the germline V gene (reference sequence). The CDR3 sequence is CASSMRGATGELFF. CDR3 sequence (DNA): TGTGCCAGTAGTATGAGGGGAGCCACCGGGGAGCTGTTTTTT. The whole variable domain, filled in from reference TRBV19 and TRBJ2-2, reads DGGITQSPKYLFRKEGQNVTLSCEQNLNHDAMYWYRQDPGQGLRLIYYSQIVNDFQKGDIAEGYSVSREKKESFPLTVTSAQKNPTAFYLCASSMRGATGELFFGEGSRLTVL.

This clonotype has only a few counts. This chain joins TRBV4-1 and TRBJ1-3; no clear D gene. V lost 0 bases and J 2 bases, leaving 8 bases between the germline ends. CDR1 is MGHRA and CDR2 is YSYEKL in the germline V gene. This CDR3 comprises 15 residues. The CDR3 reads CASSQDWGPGNTIYF. CDR3 nucleotide sequence: TGCGCCAGCAGCCAAGATTGGGGTCCTGGAAACACCATATATTTT.

Many counts were recorded for this clonotype. This chain joins TRBV19 and TRBJ1-5, with 10 bases that match TRBD1. The J segment lost 6 bases and the V segment lost 5 bases, leaving 7 bases of the junction unmatched. The CDR3 extends over 15 amino acids. The germline V gene encodes CDR1 LNHDA and CDR2 SQIVND (reference sequence). The CDR3 DNA reads TGTGCCAGTAGTCCGGACAGGGGGACGGGTCAGCCCCAGCATTTT. This gives the protein CASSPDRGTGQPQHF. Full variable domain (missing parts from reference TRBV19 and TRBJ1-5): DGGITQSPKYLFRKEGQNVTLSCEQNLNHDAMYWYRQDPGQGLRLIYYSQIVNDFQKGDIAEGYSVSREKKESFPLTVTSAQKNPTAFYLCASSPDRGTGQPQHFGDGTRLSIL.

The chain is built from TRBV29-1 and TRBJ2-7; 7 bases fit TRBD1. The V and J ends lost 3 bases and 6 bases, in that order; junction bases with no gene match: 11. The CDR3 extends over 14 amino acids. Per the germline V gene, CDR1 is SQVTM and CDR2 is ANQGSEA. The CDR3 DNA follows: TGCAGCGTTGACCCCGGGACAGTGGGTTCCGAGCAGTACTTC. It is translated as CSVDPGTVGSEQYF.

This clonotype showed up many times. The V and J genes are TRBV5-6 and TRBJ1-5, with D uncertain. Trimming shortened V by 3 bases and J by 4 bases, and 11 bases separated the two germline ends. CDR1 and CDR2 from the germline V gene are SGHDT and YYEEEE. The CDR3 is made up of 14 amino acids. The CDR3 nucleotides read TGTGCCAGCAGCTCGGGAGTGGGGAATCAGCCCCAGCATTTT. Translating it yields CASSSGVGNQPQHF.

At least ten counts were recorded for this clonotype. This chain connects TRBV5-8 to TRBJ1-4, with TRBD1 matching 8 bases. Germline loops: CDR1 SGHTS, CDR2 YDEGEE. J gave up 7 bases and V 6 bases, and 11 bases lay outside the gene matches. The CDR3 is 15 amino acids. CDR3: CASNKNRGASEKLFF. The CDR3 coding sequence is TGTGCCAGCAACAAGAACAGGGGGGCGAGTGAAAAACTGTTTTTT. The full variable domain, its missing parts supplied by reference TRBV5-8 and TRBJ1-4, is EAGVTQSPTHLIKTRGQQATLRCSPISGHTSVYWYQQALGLGLQFLLWYDEGEERNRGNFPPRFSGRQFPNYSSELNVNALELEDSALYLCASNKNRGASEKLFFGSGTQLSVL.

Only a few counts were recorded for this clonotype. A much larger clone lies a single base off, so this may be a read error. This chain uses TRBV7-6 with TRBJ2-1; D gene ambiguous. V lost 5 bases and J lost 0, with 14 bases in between. Germline V gene sequence: CDR1 SGHVS, CDR2 FNYEAQ. This CDR3 has 16 amino acids. The CDR3 protein is CASSPPHGISYNEQFF. In DNA, the CDR3 is TGTGCCAGCAGCCCGCCGCATGGGATCTCCTACAATGAGCAGTTCTTC. Looking up the rest from reference TRBV7-6 and TRBJ2-1 gives the full variable domain: GAGVSQSPRYKVTKRGQDVALRCDPISGHVSLYWYRQALGQGPEFLTYFNYEAQQDKSGLPNDRFSAERPEGSISTLTIQRTEQRDSAMYRCASSPPHGISYNEQFFGPGTRLTVL.

Many counts were recorded for this clonotype. The chain carries TRBV7-2 and TRBJ2-5; TRBD2 matches 9 bases. Trimming at V came to 2 bases and at J to 5 bases, leaving 6 bases not matched to a gene. Germline V CDR1 and CDR2: SGHTA, FQGNSA. The CDR3 consists of 15 residues. The CDR3 sequence: CASSLRLAERETQYF. CDR3 sequence (DNA): TGTGCCAGCAGCTTAAGACTAGCGGAGAGGGAGACCCAGTACTTC. Full variable domain (rest looked up from reference TRBV7-2 and TRBJ2-5): GAGVSQSPSNKVTEKGKDVELRCDPISGHTALYWYRQSLGQGLEFLIYFQGNSAPDKSGLPSDRFSAERTGGSVSTLTIQRTQQEDSAVYLCASSLRLAERETQYFGPGTRLLVL.

This clonotype was detected ten times or more. The V gene is TRBV20-1, the J gene TRBJ1-2, with TRBD1 identical over 7 bases. The CDR3 totals 12 residues. The junction had 2 bases not matched to a gene; V was cut back by 5 bases and J by 2 bases. CDR1 DFQATT and CDR2 SNEGSKA come from the germline V gene (reference sequence). CDR3 sequence: CSARQGNYGYTF. CDR3 DNA sequence: TGCAGTGCTCGACAGGGAAACTATGGCTACACCTTC.

This clonotype was seen at least ten times. This CDR3 is CASKALAGFQETQYF. The DNA of the CDR3 is TGTGCCAGCAAAGCCCTAGCGGGATTTCAAGAGACCCAGTACTTC. V and J are TRBV2 and TRBJ2-5; 9 positions match TRBD2. CDR3 size: 15 residues. The V gene end was trimmed by 7 bases and the J gene end by 2 bases; junction bases not matched to a gene: 8. Germline V gene sequence: CDR1 SNHLY, CDR2 FYNNEI.

A word on this clonotype: A single base separates this from a much larger clone, so it may be a read error. This sequence joins TRBV15 and TRBJ2-2; 8 nucleotides line up with TRBD1. Germline CDR1 is LNHNV and CDR2 is YYDKDF (reference sequence). The CDR3 contains 19 residues. CDR3 in amino acids: CATSTLRFRRGRDTGGLFF. CDR3 nucleotide sequence: TGTGCCACCAGCACCCTAAGATTTCGCAGGGGGCGCGACACCGGGGGGCTGTTTTTT.

This clonotype was seen many times. This chain uses TRBV2 with TRBJ1-5; tentatively, D is TRBD1 (5 bases). V shed 1 base and J shed 3 bases, with 13 bases lying between them. CDR1 is SNHLY, CDR2 FYNNEI, per germline. This CDR3 has 16 residues. The CDR3 spells CASSEGDGVFNQPQHF. The CDR3 DNA follows: TGTGCCAGCAGTGAAGGGGACGGAGTTTTCAATCAGCCCCAGCATTTT.

This clonotype has a handful of counts. V usage is TRBV3-1 and J usage is TRBJ2-1; 14 bases fit TRBD2. Germline lookup yields CDR1 LGHDT and CDR2 YNNKEL (reference sequence). The junction had 8 bases not matched to a gene; V was cut back by 3 bases and J by 7 bases. The CDR3 loop spans 17 amino acids. For the CDR3, the DNA is TGTGCCAGCAGCCATTCCCTTGGGACTAGCGGGAGAAATGAGCAGTTCTTC. Its translation is CASSHSLGTSGRNEQFF.

This clonotype appeared many times. This chain connects TRBV28 to TRBJ2-5; no definite D call. The germline CDR1 and CDR2 sequences are MDHEN and SYDVKM. Trimming removed 4 bases from V and 8 bases from J, with 11 bases in between. The CDR3 covers 12 residues. The DNA for the CDR3 is TGTGCCAGCAGTTCCCCATTTCGAACCCAGTACTTC. This gives the protein CASSSPFRTQYF.

A few counts support this clonotype. V is TRBV20-1 and J is TRBJ2-4; D remains ambiguous. The CDR3 runs to 15 residues. V lost 4 bases to trimming and J lost 6 bases, with 19 bases between them. Germline V gene data show CDR1 as DFQATT and CDR2 as SNEGSKA (reference sequence). The DNA for the CDR3 is TGCAGTGCTACCACACCGACACCCGTAGCAAACATTCAGTACTTC. It is translated as CSATTPTPVANIQYF.

Details on this clonotype: One junction end does not reproduce the germline sequence, and a read error may be involved. This chain joins TRBV12-3 or TRBV12-4 and TRBJ2-1; D possibly corresponds to TRBD1 (6 bases). The CDR3 totals 15 residues. CDR3 protein: CASSPDRSSYNEQSF. The CDR3 nucleotides are TGTGCCAGCAGTCCGGACAGAAGCTCCTACAATGAGCAGTCCTTC.

The gene calls are TRBV20-1 and TRBJ1-4; 11 bases align to TRBD1. The CDR3 has 15 amino acids. V lost 0 bases and J lost 7; bases outside the gene matches: 4. CDR1 DFQATT and CDR2 SNEGSKA come from the germline V gene (reference sequence). CDR3 nucleotides: TGCAGTGCTAGAGATTGGGACAGGGGGAGTGAAAAACTGTTTTTT. It encodes CSARDWDRGSEKLFF.

This clonotype showed up just a few times. V and J are TRBV19 and TRBJ2-7; 8 bases line up with TRBD2. This CDR3 has 16 amino acids. The germline gives CDR1 LNHDA, CDR2 SQIVND (reference sequence). V gave up 2 bases and J gave up 2 bases; unmatched junction bases: 8. CDR3 loop: CASSIIFGAGAYEQYF. DNA of the CDR3: TGTGCCAGTAGTATAATATTCGGAGCGGGAGCCTACGAGCAGTACTTC.

This clonotype was recorded at least ten times. V usage is TRBV7-3 and J usage is TRBJ1-1; 7 nucleotides align to TRBD1. CDR1 is SGHTA, CDR2 FQGTGA, per germline. Trimming removed 5 bases from V and 2 bases from J; junction bases left unmatched: 8. The CDR3 loop spans 15 amino acids. Here the CDR3 reads CASSPDRASNTEAFF. CDR3 nucleotides: TGTGCCAGCAGCCCAGACAGGGCTTCAAACACTGAAGCTTTCTTT. Full variable domain (outside the CDR3, taken from reference TRBV7-3 and TRBJ1-1): GAGVSQTPSNKVTEKGKYVELRCDPISGHTALYWYRQSLGQGPEFLIYFQGTGAADDSGLPNDRFFAVRPEGSVSTLKIQRTERGDSAVYLCASSPDRASNTEAFFGQGTRLTVV.

The sample holds many counts of this clonotype. DNA for the CDR3: TGCAGTGCTAGAGGAGGGCGCCAAGCTGAAGCTTTCTTT. It translates to CSARGGRQAEAFF. The rearrangement joins TRBV20-1 to TRBJ1-1; D is undetermined. This CDR3 has 13 amino acids. The germline gives CDR1 DFQATT, CDR2 SNEGSKA (reference sequence). Trimming cost V 1 base and J 6 bases, with 12 bases left between them.